This T cell receptor beta chain was documented in a study of blood T cell repertoires in COVID-19. CDR3 length equals 16 residues. Deletions cut 1 base from V and 0 bases from J, with 10 bases between. From germline, CDR1 is MGHRA and CDR2 YSYEKL. Cohort assignment relied on participant-reported clinical history. Measured with immunoSEQ multiplex PCR; TCRdb has only the in-frame clones, and not every one. The sample contains about 150,000 clones, 70% to 90% of which appear only once. The source of this sequence is a woman aged 40 to 49 who had recovered from COVID-19. The V gene is TRBV4-1, the J gene TRBJ2-4; a possible D gene is TRBD2 (6 bases). Sequencing was done on a sample of PBMCs or T cells enriched from blood (not recorded which). The CDR3 spells CASSQAGTLAKNIQYF. The CDR3 DNA reads TGCGCCAGCAGCCAAGCCGGGACTCTAGCCAAAAACATTCAGTACTTC.